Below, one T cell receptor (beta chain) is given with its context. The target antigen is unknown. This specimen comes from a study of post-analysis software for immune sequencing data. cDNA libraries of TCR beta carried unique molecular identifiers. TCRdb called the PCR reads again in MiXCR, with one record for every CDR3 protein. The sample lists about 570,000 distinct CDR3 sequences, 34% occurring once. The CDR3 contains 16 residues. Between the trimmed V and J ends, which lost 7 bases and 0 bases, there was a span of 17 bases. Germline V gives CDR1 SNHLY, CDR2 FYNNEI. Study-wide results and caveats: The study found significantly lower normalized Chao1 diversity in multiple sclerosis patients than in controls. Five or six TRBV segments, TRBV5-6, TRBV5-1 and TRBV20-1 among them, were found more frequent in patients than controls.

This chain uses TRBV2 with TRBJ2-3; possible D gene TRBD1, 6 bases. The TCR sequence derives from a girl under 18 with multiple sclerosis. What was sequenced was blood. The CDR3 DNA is TGTGCCAGCAATGCCGAGGGGGTATTCAGCACAGATACGCAGTATTTT. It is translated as CASNAEGVFSTDTQYF.